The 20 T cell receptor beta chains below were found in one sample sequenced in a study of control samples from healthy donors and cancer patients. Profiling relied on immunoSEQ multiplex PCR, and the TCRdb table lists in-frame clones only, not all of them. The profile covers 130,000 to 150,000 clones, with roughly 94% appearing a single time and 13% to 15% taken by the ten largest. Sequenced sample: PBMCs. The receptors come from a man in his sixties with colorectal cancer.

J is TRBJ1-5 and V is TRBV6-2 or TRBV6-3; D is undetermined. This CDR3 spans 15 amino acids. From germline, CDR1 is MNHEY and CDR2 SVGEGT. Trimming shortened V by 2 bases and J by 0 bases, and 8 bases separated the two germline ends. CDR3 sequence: CASSYKDYSNQPQHF. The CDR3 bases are TGTGCCAGCAGTTACAAGGATTATAGCAATCAGCCCCAGCATTTT.

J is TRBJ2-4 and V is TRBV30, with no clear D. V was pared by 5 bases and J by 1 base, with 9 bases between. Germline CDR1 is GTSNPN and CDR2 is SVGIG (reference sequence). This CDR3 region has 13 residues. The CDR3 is CAWAPGAKNIQYF. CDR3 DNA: TGTGCCTGGGCCCCCGGCGCCAAAAACATTCAGTACTTC.

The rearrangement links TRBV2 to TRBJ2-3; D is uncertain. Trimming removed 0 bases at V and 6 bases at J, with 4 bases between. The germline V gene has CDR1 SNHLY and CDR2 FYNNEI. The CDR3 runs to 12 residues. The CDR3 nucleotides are TGTGCCAGCAGTGAAGCGGTCGATACGCAGTATTTT. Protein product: CASSEAVDTQYF.

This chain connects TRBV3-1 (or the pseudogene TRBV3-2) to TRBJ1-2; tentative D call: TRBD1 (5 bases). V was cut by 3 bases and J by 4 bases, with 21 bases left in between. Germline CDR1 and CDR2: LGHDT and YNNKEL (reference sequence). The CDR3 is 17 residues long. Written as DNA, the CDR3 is TGTGCCAGCAGCCACGCGCATGCCCCCGGGGCGTTCTATGGCTACACCTTC. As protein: CASSHAHAPGAFYGYTF.

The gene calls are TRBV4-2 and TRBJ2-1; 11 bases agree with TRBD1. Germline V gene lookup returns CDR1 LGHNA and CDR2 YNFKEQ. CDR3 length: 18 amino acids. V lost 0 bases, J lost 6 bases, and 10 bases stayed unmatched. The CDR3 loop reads CASSQDRSLGQGGNEQFF. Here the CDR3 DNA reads TGTGCCAGCAGCCAAGATCGTTCGTTGGGACAGGGGGGCAATGAGCAGTTCTTC.

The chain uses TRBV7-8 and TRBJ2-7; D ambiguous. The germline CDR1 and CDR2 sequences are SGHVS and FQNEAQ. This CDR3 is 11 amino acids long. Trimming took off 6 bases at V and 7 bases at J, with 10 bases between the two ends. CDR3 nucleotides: TGTGCCAGCAGTTCGGGTCGGGAGCAGTACTTC. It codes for CASSSGREQYF.

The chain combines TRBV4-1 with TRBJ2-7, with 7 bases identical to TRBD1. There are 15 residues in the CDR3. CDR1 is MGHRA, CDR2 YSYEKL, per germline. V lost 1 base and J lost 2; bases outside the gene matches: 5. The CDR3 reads CASSQGTGGTYEQYF. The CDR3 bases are TGCGCCAGCAGCCAAGGGACAGGCGGAACCTACGAGCAGTACTTC.

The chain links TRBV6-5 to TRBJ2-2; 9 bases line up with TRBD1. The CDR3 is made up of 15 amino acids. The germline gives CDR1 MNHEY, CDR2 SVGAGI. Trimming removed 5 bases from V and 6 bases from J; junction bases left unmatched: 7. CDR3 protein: CASSQTGGWAGELFF. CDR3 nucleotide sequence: TGTGCCAGCAGTCAGACAGGGGGTTGGGCCGGGGAGCTGTTTTTT.

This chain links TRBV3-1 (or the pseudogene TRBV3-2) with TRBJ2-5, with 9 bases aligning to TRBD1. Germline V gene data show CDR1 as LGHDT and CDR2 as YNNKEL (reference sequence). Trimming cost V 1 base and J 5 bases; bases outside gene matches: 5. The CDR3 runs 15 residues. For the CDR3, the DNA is TGTGCCAGCAGCCAAGGGGACAGGGATGGGGAGACCCAGTACTTC. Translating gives CASSQGDRDGETQYF.

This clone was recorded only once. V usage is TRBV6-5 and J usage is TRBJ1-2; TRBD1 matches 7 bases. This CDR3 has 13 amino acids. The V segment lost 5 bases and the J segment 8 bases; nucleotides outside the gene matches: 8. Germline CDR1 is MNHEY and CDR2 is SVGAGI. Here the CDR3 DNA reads TGTGCCAGCAGTCCCGGACAGGACGCCGGCTACACCTTC. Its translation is CASSPGQDAGYTF.

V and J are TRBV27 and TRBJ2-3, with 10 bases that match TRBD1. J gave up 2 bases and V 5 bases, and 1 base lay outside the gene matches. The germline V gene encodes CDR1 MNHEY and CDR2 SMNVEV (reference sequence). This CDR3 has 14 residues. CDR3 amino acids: CASSRQGATDTQYF. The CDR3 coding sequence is TGTGCCAGCAGTCGACAGGGGGCCACAGATACGCAGTATTTT.

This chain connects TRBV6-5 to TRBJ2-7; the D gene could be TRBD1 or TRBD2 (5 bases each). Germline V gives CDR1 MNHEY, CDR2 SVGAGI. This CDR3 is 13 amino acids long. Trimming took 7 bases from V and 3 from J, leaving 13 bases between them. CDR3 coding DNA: TGTGCCAGCAAGACAGCGGCCTACTACGAGCAGTACTTC. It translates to CASKTAAYYEQYF.

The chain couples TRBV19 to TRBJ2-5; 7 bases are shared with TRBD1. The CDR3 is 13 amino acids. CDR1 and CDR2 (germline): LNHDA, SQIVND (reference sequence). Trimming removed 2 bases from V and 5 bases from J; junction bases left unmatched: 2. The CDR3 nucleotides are TGTGCCAGTAGTATACAGGACAGGGAGACCCAGTACTTC. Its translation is CASSIQDRETQYF.

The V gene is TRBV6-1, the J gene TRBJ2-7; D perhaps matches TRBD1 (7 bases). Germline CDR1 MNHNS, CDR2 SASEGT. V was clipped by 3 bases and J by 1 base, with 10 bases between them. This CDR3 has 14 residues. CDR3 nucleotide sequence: TGTGCCAGCAGTGAGGCAGGGGGGTCCTACGAGCAGTACTTC. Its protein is CASSEAGGSYEQYF.

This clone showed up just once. CDR3 protein: CASTQGTGELFF. The CDR3 DNA follows: TGTGCCAGCACACAGGGGACCGGGGAGCTGTTTTTT. V usage is TRBV27 and J usage is TRBJ2-2, with 7 bases aligning to TRBD1. CDR3 length: 12 amino acids. J gave up 5 bases and V 7 bases, and 1 base lay outside the gene matches. The V gene's germline CDR1 is MNHEY and CDR2 SMNVEV (reference sequence).

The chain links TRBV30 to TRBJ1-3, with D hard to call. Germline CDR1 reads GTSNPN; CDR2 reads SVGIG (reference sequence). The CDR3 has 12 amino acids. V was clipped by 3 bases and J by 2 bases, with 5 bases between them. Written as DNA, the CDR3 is TGTGCCTGGAGCGTGGCTGGAAACACCATATATTTT. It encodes CAWSVAGNTIYF.

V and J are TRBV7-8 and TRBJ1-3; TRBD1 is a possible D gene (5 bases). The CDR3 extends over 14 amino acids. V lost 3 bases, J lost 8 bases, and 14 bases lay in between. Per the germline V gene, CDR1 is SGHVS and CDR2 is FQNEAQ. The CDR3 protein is CASSLSQGIHTIYF. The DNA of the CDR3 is TGTGCCAGCAGCTTGTCTCAGGGAATCCACACCATATATTTT.

CDR3 coding DNA: TGTGCCAGCTCACCTCTCAGTGAGGCCTTTGAAGCTTTCTTT. Translated: CASSPLSEAFEAFF. This chain uses TRBV18 with TRBJ1-1; D is undetermined. CDR3 length equals 14 residues. Trimming took 3 bases from V and 7 from J, leaving 15 bases between them. From germline, CDR1 is KGHSH and CDR2 LQKENI. Combining the CDR3 with reference TRBV18 and TRBJ1-1 gives the whole variable domain NAGVMQNPRHLVRRRGQEARLRCSPMKGHSHVYWYRQLPEEGLKFMVYLQKENIIDESGMPKERFSAEFPKEGPSILRIQQVVRGDSAAYFCASSPLSEAFEAFFGQGTRLTVV.

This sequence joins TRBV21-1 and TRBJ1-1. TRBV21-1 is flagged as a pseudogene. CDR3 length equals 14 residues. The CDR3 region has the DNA TGTGCCAGCAGCAAGGGATGGGGGGCGTCTGAAGCTTTCTTT. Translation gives CASSKGWGASEAFF.

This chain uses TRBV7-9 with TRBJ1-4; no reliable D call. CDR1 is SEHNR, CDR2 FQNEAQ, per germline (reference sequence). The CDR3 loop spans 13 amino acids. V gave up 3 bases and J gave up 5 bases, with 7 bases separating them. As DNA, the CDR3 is TGTGCCAGCAGCTTTCAGCAAAATGAAAAACTGTTTTTT. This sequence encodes CASSFQQNEKLFF.